This is a list of T cell receptor beta chains from one sample in a study of T cell changes during pregnancy in multiple sclerosis. TCRdb's table, derived via immunoSEQ multiplex PCR, lists solely in-frame clones and lacks some. The sample contains around 49,000 clones, around nine tenths of which appear only once. The sample consisted of CD4+ T cells from peripheral blood mononuclear cells, taken after pregnancy. The receptor set was obtained from a female donor in good health, enrolled as a control in a pregnancy study. Each CDR3 is given with its conserved first and last residue. The D gene is left open where the match is weak.

V gene,D gene,J gene,CDR3 DNA,CDR3 protein
TRBV18,.,TRBJ1-3,TGTGCCAGCTCACCATCCAGCGACTCTGGAAACACCATATATTTT,CASSPSSDSGNTIYF
TRBV5-4,.,TRBJ2-7,TGTGCCAGCAGCTTCGAGGTTTTAGGCGAGCAGTACTTC,CASSFEVLGEQYF
TRBV11-3,.,TRBJ2-5,TGTGCCAGCAGCTTCACTAGTGCAGAGACCCAGTACTTC,CASSFTSAETQYF
TRBV6-1,TRBD1,TRBJ1-5,TGTGCCAGCAGAGAAGACAGGGGTTCGGGTAGCAATCAGCCCCAGCATTTT,CASREDRGSGSNQPQHF
TRBV28,TRBD2,TRBJ2-1,TGTGCCAGCAGTTTCGTGCGGGAGGTGAATGAGCAGTTCTTC,CASSFVREVNEQFF
TRBV28,.,TRBJ1-5,TGTGCCAGCAGTGCACAGGGAATTAAAGTTCGCAATCAGCCCCAGCATTTT,CASSAQGIKVRNQPQHF
TRBV30,TRBD1,TRBJ1-2,TGTGCCTGGAGTCTCCTGGGGGACAGGGGGTTTGGTGGCTACACCTTC,CAWSLLGDRGFGGYTF
TRBV30,.,TRBJ1-2,TGTGCCTGGGGCGGACAGAACACCTATGGCTACACCTTC,CAWGGQNTYGYTF
TRBV7-9,.,TRBJ1-1,TGTGCCAGCAGACTGAAGAACACTGAAGCTTTCTTT,CASRLKNTEAFF
TRBV9,.,TRBJ2-2,TGTGCCAGCAGCGTAGGGGCTAGCAGGAACACCGGGGAGCTGTTTTTT,CASSVGASRNTGELFF
TRBV19,TRBD1,TRBJ2-7,TGTGCCAGTAGTGTCAGACAGGGGTACGAGCAGTACTTC,CASSVRQGYEQYF